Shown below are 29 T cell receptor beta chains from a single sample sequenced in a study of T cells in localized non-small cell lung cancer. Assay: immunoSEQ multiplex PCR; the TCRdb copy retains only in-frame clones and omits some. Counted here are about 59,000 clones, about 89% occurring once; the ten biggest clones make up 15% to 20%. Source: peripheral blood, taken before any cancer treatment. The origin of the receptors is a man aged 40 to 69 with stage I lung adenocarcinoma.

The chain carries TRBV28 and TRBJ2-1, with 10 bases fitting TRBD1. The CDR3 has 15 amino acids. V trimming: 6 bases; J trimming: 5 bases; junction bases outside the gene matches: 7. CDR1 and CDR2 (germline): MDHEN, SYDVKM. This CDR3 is CASSKGQGLNNEQFF. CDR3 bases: TGTGCCAGCAGCAAGGGACAGGGGTTAAACAATGAGCAGTTCTTC.

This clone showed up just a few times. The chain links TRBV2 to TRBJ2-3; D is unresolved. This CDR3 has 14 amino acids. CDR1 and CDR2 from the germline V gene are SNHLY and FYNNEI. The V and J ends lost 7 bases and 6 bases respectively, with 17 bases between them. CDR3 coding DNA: TGTGCCAGCACAAAGACGGCCCGACCCGATACGCAGTATTTT. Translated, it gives CASTKTARPDTQYF. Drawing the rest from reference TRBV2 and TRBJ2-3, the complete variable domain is EPEVTQTPSHQVTQMGQEVILRCVPISNHLYFYWYRQILGQKVEFLVSFYNNEISEKSEIFDDQFSVERPDGSNFTLKIRSTKLEDSAMYFCASTKTARPDTQYFGPGTRLTVL.

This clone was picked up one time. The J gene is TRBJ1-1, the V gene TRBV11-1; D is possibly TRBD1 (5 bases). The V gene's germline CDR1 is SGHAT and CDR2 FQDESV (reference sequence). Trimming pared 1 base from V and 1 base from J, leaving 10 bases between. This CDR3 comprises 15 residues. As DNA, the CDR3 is TGTGCCAGCAGCTTAGAGGCAGGGAGGAACACTGAAGCTTTCTTT. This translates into CASSLEAGRNTEAFF.

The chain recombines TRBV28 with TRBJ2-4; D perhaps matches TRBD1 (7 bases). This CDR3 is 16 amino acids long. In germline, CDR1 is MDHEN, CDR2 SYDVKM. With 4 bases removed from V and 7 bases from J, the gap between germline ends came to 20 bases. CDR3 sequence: CASSSRGTAHNNIQYF. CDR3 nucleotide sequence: TGTGCCAGCAGTTCCAGGGGGACTGCCCACAACAACATTCAGTACTTC. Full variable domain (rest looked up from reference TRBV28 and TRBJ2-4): DVKVTQSSRYLVKRTGEKVFLECVQDMDHENMFWYRQDPGLGLRLIYFSYDVKMKEKGDIPEGYSVSREKKERFSLILESASTNQTSMYLCASSSRGTAHNNIQYFGAGTRLSVL.

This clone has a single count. The CDR3 region is CASSAEGAGTEAFF. CDR3 nucleotides: TGTGCCAGCAGTGCGGAAGGGGCCGGCACTGAAGCTTTCTTT. The genes are TRBV2 and TRBJ1-1, with D perhaps matching TRBD1 (5 bases). CDR3 size: 14 residues. V gave up 4 bases and J gave up 4 bases, with 13 bases separating them. CDR1 and CDR2 from the germline V gene are SNHLY and FYNNEI.

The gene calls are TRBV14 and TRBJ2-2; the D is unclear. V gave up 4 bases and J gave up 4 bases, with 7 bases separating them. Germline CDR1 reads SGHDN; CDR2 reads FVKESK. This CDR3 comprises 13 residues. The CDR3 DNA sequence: TGTGCCAGCAGCCCACGGACCACCGGGGAGCTGTTTTTT. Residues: CASSPRTTGELFF. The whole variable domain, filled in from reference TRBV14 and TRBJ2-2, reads EAGVTQFPSHSVIEKGQTVTLRCDPISGHDNLYWYRRVMGKEIKFLLHFVKESKQDESGMPNNRFLAERTGGTYSTLKVQPAELEDSGVYFCASSPRTTGELFFGEGSRLTVL.

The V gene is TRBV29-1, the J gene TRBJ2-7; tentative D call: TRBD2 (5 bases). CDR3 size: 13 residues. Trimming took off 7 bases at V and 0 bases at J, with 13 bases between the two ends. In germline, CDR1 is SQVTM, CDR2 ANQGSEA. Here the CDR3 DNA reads TGCAGCGCTAACGGACTGAGCTCCTACGAGCAGTACTTC. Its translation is CSANGLSSYEQYF.

In nucleotides, the CDR3 is TGTGCCAGCAGCCCCCGTGAGGCCGGGGAGCTGTTTTTT. It specifies CASSPREAGELFF. J is TRBJ2-2 and V is TRBV7-3; D gene uncertain. From germline, CDR1 is SGHTA and CDR2 FQGTGA. Trimming left V 5 bases short and J 6 bases short, with 10 bases between. The CDR3 spans 13 residues.

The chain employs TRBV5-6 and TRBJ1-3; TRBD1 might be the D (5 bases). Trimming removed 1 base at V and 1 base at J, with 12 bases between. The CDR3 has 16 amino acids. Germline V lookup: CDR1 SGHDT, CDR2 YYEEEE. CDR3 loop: CASSLPGRPSGNTIYF. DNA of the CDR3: TGTGCCAGCAGCTTGCCAGGGAGACCTTCTGGAAACACCATATATTTT.

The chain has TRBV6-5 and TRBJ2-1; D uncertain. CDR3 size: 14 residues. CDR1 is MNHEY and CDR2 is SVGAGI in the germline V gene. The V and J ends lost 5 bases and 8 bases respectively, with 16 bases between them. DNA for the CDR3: TGTGCCAGCAGTACTCGGGTGATCGGCGATGAGCAGTTCTTC. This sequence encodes CASSTRVIGDEQFF.

The CDR3 is CASSVDGANQPQHF. CDR3 nucleotides: TGTGCCAGCAGCGTAGACGGGGCCAATCAGCCCCAGCATTTT. This chain uses TRBV9 with TRBJ1-5, with D possibly matching TRBD1 (5 bases). Germline values: CDR1 SGDLS, CDR2 YYNGEE. The CDR3 spans 14 residues. Trimming took 0 bases from V and 3 from J, leaving 7 bases between them.

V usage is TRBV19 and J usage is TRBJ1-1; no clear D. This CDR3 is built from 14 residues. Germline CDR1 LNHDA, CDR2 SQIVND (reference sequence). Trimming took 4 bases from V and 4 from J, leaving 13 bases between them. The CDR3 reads CASSKKLGATEAFF. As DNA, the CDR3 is TGTGCCAGTAGTAAAAAATTGGGTGCCACTGAAGCTTTCTTT.

CDR3 sequence: CASSVADSGDTQYF. The CDR3 region has the DNA TGTGCCAGCAGCGTGGCGGATAGCGGGGATACGCAGTATTTT. V and J are TRBV9 and TRBJ2-3, with 7 bases matching TRBD2. The CDR3 loop spans 14 amino acids. V shed 2 bases and J 6 bases; nucleotides not matched to a gene: 6. Germline loops: CDR1 SGDLS, CDR2 YYNGEE.

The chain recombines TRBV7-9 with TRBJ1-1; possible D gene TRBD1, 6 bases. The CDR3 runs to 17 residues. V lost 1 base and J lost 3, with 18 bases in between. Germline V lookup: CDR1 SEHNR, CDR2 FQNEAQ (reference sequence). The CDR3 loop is CASSLVGRGEFDTEAFF. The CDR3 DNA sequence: TGTGCCAGCAGCTTAGTTGGGAGGGGGGAATTTGACACTGAAGCTTTCTTT.

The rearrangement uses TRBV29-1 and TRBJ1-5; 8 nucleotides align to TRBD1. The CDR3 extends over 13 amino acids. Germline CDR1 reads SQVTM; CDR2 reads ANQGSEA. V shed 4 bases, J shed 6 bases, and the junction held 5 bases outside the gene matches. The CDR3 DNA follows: TGCAGCGTTGGAACCGACAGGGGTCAGCCCCAGCATTTT. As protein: CSVGTDRGQPQHF. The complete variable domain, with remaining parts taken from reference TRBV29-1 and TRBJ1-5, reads SAVISQKPSRDICQRGTSLTIQCQVDSQVTMMFWYRQQPGQSLTLIATANQGSEATYESGFVIDKFPISRPNLTFSTLTVSNMSPEDSSIYLCSVGTDRGQPQHFGDGTRLSIL.

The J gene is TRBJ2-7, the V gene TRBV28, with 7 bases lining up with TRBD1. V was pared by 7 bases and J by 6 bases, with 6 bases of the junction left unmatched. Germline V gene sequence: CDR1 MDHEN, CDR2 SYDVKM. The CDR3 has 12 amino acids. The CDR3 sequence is CASNIDRAEQYF. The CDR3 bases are TGTGCCAGCAATATTGACAGGGCCGAGCAGTACTTC.

The CDR3 DNA reads as TGTGCCTGGAGTGTGGGACAGGGAAATGAGCAGTTCTTC. It codes for CAWSVGQGNEQFF. This sequence joins TRBV30 and TRBJ2-1; 9 bases line up with TRBD1. The germline V gene has CDR1 GTSNPN and CDR2 SVGIG (reference sequence). The CDR3 covers 13 residues. The V segment lost 0 bases and the J segment 7 bases; nucleotides outside the gene matches: 1.

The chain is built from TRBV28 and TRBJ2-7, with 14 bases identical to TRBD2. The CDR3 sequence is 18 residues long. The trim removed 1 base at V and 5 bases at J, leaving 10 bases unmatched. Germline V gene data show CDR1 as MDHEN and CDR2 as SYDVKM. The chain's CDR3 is CASSLFPRTSGRIDEQYF. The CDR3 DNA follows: TGTGCCAGCAGTTTATTTCCCCGGACTAGCGGGAGGATTGACGAGCAGTACTTC.

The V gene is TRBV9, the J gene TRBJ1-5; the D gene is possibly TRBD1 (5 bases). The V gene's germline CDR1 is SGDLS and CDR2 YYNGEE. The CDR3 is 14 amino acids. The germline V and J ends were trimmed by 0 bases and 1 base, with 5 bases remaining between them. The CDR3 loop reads CASSVEGSNQPQHF. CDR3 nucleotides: TGTGCCAGCAGCGTAGAGGGGAGCAATCAGCCCCAGCATTTT.

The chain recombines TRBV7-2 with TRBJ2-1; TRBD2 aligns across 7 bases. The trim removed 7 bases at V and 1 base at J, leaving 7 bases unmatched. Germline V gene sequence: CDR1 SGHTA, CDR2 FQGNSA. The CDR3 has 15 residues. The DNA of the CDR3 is TGTGCCAGCAACCCTAGCGGTGGTTCCTACAATGAGCAGTTCTTC. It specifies CASNPSGGSYNEQFF.

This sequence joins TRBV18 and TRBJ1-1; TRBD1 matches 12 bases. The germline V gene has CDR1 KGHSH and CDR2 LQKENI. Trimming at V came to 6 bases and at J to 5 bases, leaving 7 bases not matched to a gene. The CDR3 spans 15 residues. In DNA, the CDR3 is TGTGCCAGCTCGCAGGGACAGGGGGCATATACTGAAGCTTTCTTT. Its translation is CASSQGQGAYTEAFF. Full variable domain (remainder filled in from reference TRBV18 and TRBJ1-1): NAGVMQNPRHLVRRRGQEARLRCSPMKGHSHVYWYRQLPEEGLKFMVYLQKENIIDESGMPKERFSAEFPKEGPSILRIQQVVRGDSAAYFCASSQGQGAYTEAFFGQGTRLTVV.

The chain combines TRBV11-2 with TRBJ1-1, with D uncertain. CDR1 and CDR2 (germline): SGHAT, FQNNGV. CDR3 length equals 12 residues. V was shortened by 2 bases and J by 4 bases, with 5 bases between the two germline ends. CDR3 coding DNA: TGTGCCAGCAGCTTATCTGGCACTGAAGCTTTCTTT. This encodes CASSLSGTEAFF.

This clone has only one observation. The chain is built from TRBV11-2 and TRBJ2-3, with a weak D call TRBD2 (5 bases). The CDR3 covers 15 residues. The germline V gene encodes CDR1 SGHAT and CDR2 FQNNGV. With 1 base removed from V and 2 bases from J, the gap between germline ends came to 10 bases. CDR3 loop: CASSLVRAPTDTQYF. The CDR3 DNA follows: TGTGCCAGCAGCTTAGTGCGGGCACCCACAGATACGCAGTATTTT.

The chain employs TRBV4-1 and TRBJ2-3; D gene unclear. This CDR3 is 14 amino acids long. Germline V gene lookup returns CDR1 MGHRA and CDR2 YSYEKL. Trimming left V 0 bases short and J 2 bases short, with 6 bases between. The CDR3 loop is CASSQDPLTDTQYF. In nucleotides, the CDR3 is TGCGCCAGCAGCCAAGACCCCCTCACAGATACGCAGTATTTT.

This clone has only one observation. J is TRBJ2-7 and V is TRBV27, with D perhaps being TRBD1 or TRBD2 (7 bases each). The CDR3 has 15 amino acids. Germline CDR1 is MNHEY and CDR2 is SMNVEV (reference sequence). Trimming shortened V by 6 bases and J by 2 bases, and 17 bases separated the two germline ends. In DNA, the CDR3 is TGTGCCAGCAGCTGGGGAGGGGACAGAACCTACGAGCAGTACTTC. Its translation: CASSWGGDRTYEQYF.

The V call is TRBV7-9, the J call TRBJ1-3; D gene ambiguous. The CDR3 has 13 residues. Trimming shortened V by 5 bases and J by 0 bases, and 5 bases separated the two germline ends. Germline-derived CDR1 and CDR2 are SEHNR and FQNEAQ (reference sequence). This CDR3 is CASSPNSGNTIYF. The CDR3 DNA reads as TGTGCCAGCAGCCCGAACTCTGGAAACACCATATATTTT.

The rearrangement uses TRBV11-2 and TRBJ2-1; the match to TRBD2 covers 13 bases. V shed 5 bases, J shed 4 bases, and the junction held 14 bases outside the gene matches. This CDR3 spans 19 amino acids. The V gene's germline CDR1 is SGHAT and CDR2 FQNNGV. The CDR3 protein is CASSPRPRLAGGTYNEQFF. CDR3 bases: TGTGCCAGCAGCCCACGTCCGCGACTAGCGGGAGGCACTTACAATGAGCAGTTCTTC.

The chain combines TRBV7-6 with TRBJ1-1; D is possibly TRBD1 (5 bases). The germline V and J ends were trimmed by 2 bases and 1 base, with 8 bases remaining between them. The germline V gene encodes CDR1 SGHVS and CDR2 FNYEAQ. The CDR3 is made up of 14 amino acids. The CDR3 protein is CASSLSGGNTEAFF. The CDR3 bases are TGTGCCAGCAGCTTATCTGGGGGGAACACTGAAGCTTTCTTT.

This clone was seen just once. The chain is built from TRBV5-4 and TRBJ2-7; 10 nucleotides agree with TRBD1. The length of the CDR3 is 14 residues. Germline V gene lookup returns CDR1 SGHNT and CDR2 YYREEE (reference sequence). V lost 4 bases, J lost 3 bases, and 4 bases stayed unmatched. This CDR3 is CASSPGTGVYEQYF. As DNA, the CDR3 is TGTGCCAGCAGCCCCGGGACAGGGGTCTACGAGCAGTACTTC.